The sequence of this T cell receptor beta chain was determined in a study of T cells in Graves' hyperthyroidism and ophthalmopathy. For the study at large: Blood was drawn when the patient was first diagnosed and still untreated. Study results and limitations: The model anticipated ophthalmopathy a median about six months pre-onset.

This CDR3 comprises 12 residues. V gave up 3 bases and J gave up 3 bases, with 3 bases separating them. In germline, CDR1 is LNHDA, CDR2 SQIVND (reference sequence). Hyperthyroidism in the patients, aged 18 to 65, was newly diagnosed and under 2 months in duration. This clonotype was observed many times. Its antigen is not known. Authors of the study amplified TCR beta CDR3 regions from RNA transcripts. Using the HTBI primer set, a first-round RT-PCR was run on the TCR CDR3. TCRdb redid the calling of the multiplex PCR reads with MiXCR, one entry per CDR3 protein. In the table there are about 100,000 distinct CDR3 sequences, about a sixth of which are singletons.

This TCR derives from a woman aged 50 to 60 with Graves' hyperthyroidism. What was sequenced was blood. V and J are TRBV19 and TRBJ2-1; D not certain. The CDR3 region has the DNA TGTGCCAGTAGTATTGACTACAATGAGCAGTTCTTC. The encoded protein is CASSIDYNEQFF.